This T cell receptor beta chain was sequenced in a study of cytomegalovirus exposure and HLA in healthy donors (dated by TCRdb to about 2017). In the study overall: In an earlier analysis of 587 of the donors, 250 to 300 Gb of sequence data and 120 million or so unique TCR beta sequences from 150 million to 200 million T cells were reported. An early release that covered about 600 HLA-typed donors contained about 300 gigabases of sequencing data and approximately 85 million unique TCR sequences. The genetic ancestry cluster associated with self-reported Caucasian donors included about 81% of the 398 genotyped donors. The aim of the study was to test whether cataloging public T cell receptors could identify signatures of past pathogen exposure. Using immunosequencing, the study profiled T cell repertoires from about 610 subjects and related those repertoires to cytomegalovirus serostatus. A separate validation cohort of approximately 120 different subjects was used in addition to the approximately 700-subject first cohort. The study combined high-throughput TCR immunosequencing, statistical association of individual TCRs with disease status, and machine learning to predict cytomegalovirus infection status. To study patterns of TCR occurrence, a later analysis re-analyzed previously published TCR beta repertoires from under 750 donors and added high-resolution HLA genotyping. Rather than drawing on any new phenotypic data, the later analysis identified candidate immune exposures from TCR beta sequences and the way those sequences occurred across donors. To decide whether each TCR beta V gene segment behaved as functional or pseudogenic, an earlier analysis of approximately 620 of the donors relied on high-throughput TCR beta sequencing. Donor age, sex, ethnicity and CMV serostatus were collected together with the repertoire data. Genome-wide SNP genotypes for about three fifths of the 666 donors were used in a later genetic analysis, which treated that subset as a discovery cohort. Every repertoire in the discovery cohort had been generated on one and the same sequencing platform. Both class I and class II loci were covered by HLA typing, at four-digit resolution. The number of donors typed differed by locus, with about 629-630 for A, B, C, DRB1 and DQB1, more than 500 for DQA1, 600 to 610 for DPA1, and under 490 for DPB1. Roughly 5 DR-DQ haplotypes were treated as single units for association and clustering because of strong linkage in the cohort. Among under 450 genotyped donors of the cohort, an average of around 240,000 unique TCR beta nucleotide sequences were sequenced per donor, roughly 20% of them non-productive. On the study overall, not on this receptor specifically: The classifier was reported to diagnose cytomegalovirus status with high specificity and sensitivity in both the original and validation cohorts. A total of 150 to 200 TCR beta chains were listed by the study as associated with cytomegalovirus. Some IMGT-functional V segments, including TRBV6-2 and TRBV6-3, could not be told apart with the 87-base-pair reads, so those segments were excluded. In an earlier analysis of over 550 of the donors, most TCR beta V segments were observed in productive rearrangements about 87% or about 30% of the time, broadly matching IMGT annotations. According to the authors, the approach could potentially be generalized to other disease states and immunological phenotypes. Assigning TCR associations to individual alleles was difficult when HLA alleles, especially DR and DQ, strongly co-occurred. Because counts were too low, about 15 rarely observed V segments, including chromosome 9 orphons, were left out of the earlier analysis of some 600 of the donors. In a later analysis, some 17,000 TCR beta sequences were associated with specific HLA alleles at a false discovery rate of 0.05. A later analysis reported that several top co-occurrence clusters appeared linked to parvovirus B19, influenza, CMV and Epstein-Barr virus. Three of the identified cytomegalovirus-associated TCR beta chains were confirmed in vitro to be specific for cytomegalovirus antigens. A later analysis found that HLA-associated TCR beta chains were more clonally expanded and had lower generation probabilities than equally common non-associated chains. In a later genetic analysis, fewer N-insertions in productive TCRs were reported among donors in an Asian-associated ancestry cluster than the roughly 640-donor mean. Correlated functional status among segregating V segments might be attributable to linkage disequilibrium, but an unknown experimental factor could not be ruled out. The sequencing pipeline was judged likely to have produced a cluster of highly shared sequence variants as a technical artifact. In a later analysis, the rate of TCR association differed among HLA loci, with DRB1 alleles having the most associated TCRs and HLA-C alleles having the fewest. Immune exposure information for the cohort was limited to CMV serostatus. Most TCR sequences were seen in very few donors, while some public TCRs were found in many individuals. Because HLA typing was unavailable for some donors at each locus, only the typed subset was used in association tests. A further reported finding was that TCR beta sequences accurately predicted the HLA-A and HLA-B alleles for most subjects in the first cohort. An association between a missense DCLRE1C variant and V-gene and J-gene trimming of TCR beta chains was found in a later genetic analysis and replicated in an independent cohort. A later analysis found that most CMV-associated TCR beta chains appeared HLA-restricted, with HLA associations seemingly driven largely by CMV exposure. Sequencing depth was assumed to be roughly uniform across donors in the presence/absence analyses, though that assumption may not hold. In this cohort, only TCR beta chains were sequenced, and detectable features were limited by the absence of alpha or paired-chain data.

Library preparation used the immunoSEQ multiplex PCR assay. A mixture of 60 forward primers for TCR Vbeta segments and 13 reverse primers for TCR Jbeta segments was used in the multiplex PCR. The CDR3 region of rearranged TCR beta genes was amplified from genomic DNA by a multiplex PCR assay. The amplified TCR beta libraries were sequenced on the Illumina HiSeq System as 87-base-pair reads. The original methods were these. A later analysis tallied roughly 80 million unique TCR beta chains across the 666 repertoires, and approximately 11 million of those chains were shared by two or more donors. Raw reads were error-corrected and collapsed into unique sequences with a nearest-neighbor algorithm that merged closely related sequences to remove PCR and sequencing errors. V, D and J gene segments were assigned by aligning CDR3 sequences to IMGT reference sequences. For a sequence to be retained, a match of at least six nucleotides was required to both a V gene segment and a J gene segment. A rearrangement counted as productive if the CDR3 had no stop codons and remained in frame with V and J, and every other rearrangement counted as non-productive. CDR3 was defined according to IMGT convention as the region running from the second conserved V-encoded cysteine to the conserved J-encoded phenylalanine. The earlier analysis of 500 to 600 of the donors excluded sequences that lacked an unambiguous match to a single V gene segment. In an earlier analysis of several hundred of the donors, a V segment was called functional when productive rearrangements were above 56.7%, and segregating when the standard deviation between donors exceeded 5%. To diagnose cytomegalovirus status from the catalog of TCR beta chain sequences, a statistical classification framework was built. In a later analysis, TCR nucleotide sequences were compared against IMGT/GENE-DB human TR gene sequences so that V and J genes could be assigned. Using the TCRdist pipeline, a later analysis assigned CDR3 sequences along with most-parsimonious VDJ recombination scenarios. In a later analysis, each TCR beta chain was defined by its CDR3 amino acid sequence together with its V-gene family, and reads lacking a unique V-gene family were excluded. In a later analysis, 500 to 700 highly shared, low-generation-probability nucleotide sequences were removed to address suspected cross-contamination and a sequencing artifact. For each public chain, a later analysis derived a clonal expansion index from normalized ranks of inferred template counts within each repertoire. A later analysis computed generation probabilities with a VDJ recombination model fitted to out-of-frame rearrangements, and checked the results against IGoR. In a later analysis, TCR-TCR, TCR-HLA and TCR-CMV co-occurrence was scored with hypergeometric tests, and a repertoire-size bias correction was applied to TCR pairs. To estimate false discovery rates, a later analysis permuted the HLA or CMV assignments 20 times. In a later analysis, co-occurring TCRs were grouped with DBSCAN, and TCRdist sequence similarity was added when clustering was performed within HLA-allele-positive subsets. Repertoires with fewer than 30,000 or more than 120,000 public chains, plus five repertoires with anomalous nucleotide sharing, were excluded from co-occurrence clustering. The immuneACCESS repertoire file appears here via TCRdb, limited to in-frame rearrangements. These files lack a portion of the clones; in checked studies, under half of the deficit traces to unresolved V genes, and the cause of the others is not known. That table gives V, J and clone size, and the DNA gave D and trimming. Recorded for this sample are about 110,000 clones; around 80% of them occurred a single time. 6.2% of the sample lies in the top ten.

The CDR3 covers 15 residues, taking in both the cysteine and the phenylalanine. CDR3 DNA only is kept here, 45 bases in frame from base 1. V is trimmed back by 4 bases and J by 7 bases, and the junction contains 9 bases that no gene match accounts for. CDR1 and CDR2, per the germline V gene, are SGHTA and FQGNSA. The cohort comprised 710 or so healthy bone marrow donors. At the time of sampling, all cohort members were nominally healthy, though unrecorded immune exposures were likely present. The donor tested CMV seropositive, placing the donor among the 250 to 350 seropositive members of the cohort. A peripheral blood sample was provided by each donor, and peripheral blood mononuclear cells were used for TCR beta sequencing. Genomic DNA extraction from the blood cell samples was performed with the Qiagen DNeasy Blood Extraction Kit. With regard to this clone: The specificity of this receptor is unknown. No quality values exist for individual bases; no much larger clone is one base distant.

The receptor comes from a man aged 30 to 39 in good health and CMV-seropositive. Recombination connected TRBV7-2 to TRBJ2-4, with TRBD1 identical over 8 junction bases. Sequences were obtained from PBMCs. The nucleotide sequence is given as TGTGCCAGCAGCTCAGGACAGGGTCGAGGTAACATTCAGTACTTC. This sequence encodes CASSSGQGRGNIQYF. Where the CDR3 stops, the reference TRBV7-2 and TRBJ2-4 genes take over; the full variable domain is GAGVSQSPSNKVTEKGKDVELRCDPISGHTALYWYRQSLGQGLEFLIYFQGNSAPDKSGLPSDRFSAERTGGSVSTLTIQRTQQEDSAVYLCASSSGQGRGNIQYFGAGTRLSVL.